This T cell receptor (beta chain) appears in the sequencing data of a study of T cell repertoires in cytomegalovirus infection (dated by TCRdb to about 2019). Describing the broader study: Donor HLA type was relevant to the analysis, because carriage of CMV infection together with the matching HLA type was indicated by public TCR beta signatures. Study-wide findings and limitations: Carriers of CMV infection plus the relevant HLA type were discriminated by the cumulative frequency of public TCR beta family members in the study cohort and in an independent roughly 370-donor cohort. The ex vivo response was dominated by HLA-C-restricted CMV-specific TCR beta clonotypes, which also provided the single most frequent clonotype in two of eight donors.

In this sample, this clonotype turned up many times. The clone's antigen remains unknown. Base qualities were left out, and no much larger clone turns up one base away. The sequencing machine was an Illumina HiSeq 1500. The raw public data were reprocessed by TCRdb itself: fastp quality trimming at Q25, MiXCR clonotype calling, in-frame beta chains only. All rows with the same CDR3 protein become a single entry with the most common DNA and genes. The sample table contains around 530,000 distinct CDR3 sequences; only one count was recorded for about 15% of them. The leading ten clones occupy approximately 24% of the sample. Spanning cysteine to phenylalanine, the CDR3 consists of 17 amino acids. Kept here is only the CDR3 DNA, which spans 51 bases and is read in frame from base 1. Germline trimming: 2 bases from V, 2 bases from J; junction bases outside gene matches: 5.

The receptor chain draws on TRBV12-3 or TRBV12-4 and TRBJ2-3; 12 middle bases align to TRBD2. The clonotype was recovered from a human donor in good health (CMV status not recorded). Some clones in this sample may be carry-over from other donors' samples. Sequencing used CD8+ T cells from PBMCs. The CDR3 region reads CASSLSGLAGNTDTQYF. The base sequence is TGTGCCAGCAGTTTATCCGGACTAGCGGGGAACACAGATACGCAGTATTTT.